The 10 T cell receptor beta chains below were found in one sample sequenced in a study of Ad26.COV2.S vaccination and SARS-CoV-2 variants. Clones were read by immunoSEQ multiplex PCR, and TCRdb kept only the in-frame ones, dropping some. The data show fewer than 500,000 clones, 75% to 95% seen once. Treatment indicated: roughly 20 received Ad26.COV2.S at low or high dose, single or two shots; several received placebo; per-sample allocation not given. Following the first vaccine or placebo injection, samples were taken on day 63. This specimen consisted of peripheral blood, obtained in a trial of Ad26.COV2.S vaccine versus placebo. The receptor set was obtained from a person aged 18 to 59 who received the Ad26.COV2.S COVID-19 vaccine or a placebo.

The chain combines TRBV4-3 with TRBJ1-4; D is undetermined. The germline V gene has CDR1 LGHNA and CDR2 YSLEER. Trimming removed 0 bases from V and 4 bases from J, with 6 bases in between. The CDR3 is 14 residues long. The CDR3 loop is CASSQDSYNEKLFF. CDR3 DNA sequence: TGCGCCAGCAGCCAAGACAGTTATAATGAAAAACTGTTTTTT.

The genes are TRBV29-1 and TRBJ1-4, with a weak D call TRBD1 (6 bases). Germline CDR1 SQVTM, CDR2 ANQGSEA. CDR3 length: 12 amino acids. V was cut by 6 bases and J by 5 bases, with 10 bases left in between. The CDR3 DNA follows: TGCAGCGTCAGGCAGGGGAATGAAAAACTGTTTTTT. This gives the protein CSVRQGNEKLFF.

The V and J genes are TRBV5-4 and TRBJ2-7; 9 bases map to TRBD2. The CDR3 contains 16 residues. CDR1 and CDR2 (germline): SGHNT, YYREEE (reference sequence). Losses at the gene ends were 0 bases for V and 3 bases for J; bases not matched to a gene: 7. The CDR3 DNA reads as TGTGCCAGCAGCTTGGCCAGGACTAGCGAAGACTACGAGCAGTACTTC. Translating gives CASSLARTSEDYEQYF. Full variable domain (missing parts from reference TRBV5-4 and TRBJ2-7): ETGVTQSPTHLIKTRGQQVTLRCSSQSGHNTVSWYQQALGQGPQFIFQYYREEENGRGNFPPRFSGLQFPNYSSELNVNALELDDSALYLCASSLARTSEDYEQYFGPGTRLTVT.

The gene calls are TRBV28 and TRBJ1-4; D not certain. The CDR3 sequence is 13 residues long. The V end lost 5 bases, the J end lost 5 bases, and 9 bases lay between the germline ends. From germline, CDR1 is MDHEN and CDR2 SYDVKM. The CDR3 DNA reads as TGTGCCAGCAGTGGTACAGTAAATGAAAAACTGTTTTTT. Its translation: CASSGTVNEKLFF.

The gene calls are TRBV7-2 and TRBJ2-5; possibly TRBD1 for D (5 bases). V gave up 4 bases and J gave up 3 bases, with 18 bases separating them. From germline, CDR1 is SGHTA and CDR2 FQGNSA. The CDR3 covers 16 residues. The chain's CDR3 is CASSSLGHGPKETQYF. The CDR3 nucleotides are TGTGCCAGCAGCTCCCTCGGACACGGTCCTAAAGAGACCCAGTACTTC.

The genes are TRBV6-5 and TRBJ1-3; D unresolved. Germline V lookup: CDR1 MNHEY, CDR2 SVGAGI. Trimming removed 0 bases from V and 2 bases from J, with 8 bases in between. The CDR3 loop spans 15 amino acids. DNA of the CDR3: TGTGCCAGCAGTTACTCGTCTGGTACTGGAAACACCATATATTTT. Its protein product is CASSYSSGTGNTIYF.

The chain carries TRBV5-4 and TRBJ2-7; D gene uncertain. The CDR3 runs 10 residues. The V end was cut by 1 base, the J end by 6 bases, with 2 bases between. Germline V CDR1 and CDR2: SGHNT, YYREEE (reference sequence). This CDR3 reads CASSLTEQYF. The CDR3 DNA is TGTGCCAGCAGCTTGACCGAGCAGTACTTC.

The V gene is TRBV18, the J gene TRBJ2-1; 8 bases line up with TRBD2. Germline CDR1 is KGHSH and CDR2 is LQKENI. The CDR3 is 19 amino acids. V shed 3 bases, J shed 9 bases, and the junction held 22 bases outside the gene matches. The CDR3 reads CASSPPPVSREGRFLEQFF. In DNA form, the CDR3 reads TGTGCCAGCTCACCGCCACCGGTGTCTCGGGAGGGCCGTTTTCTTGAGCAGTTCTTC.

The chain has TRBV5-6 and TRBJ1-1; D is possibly TRBD1 (5 bases). V shed 2 bases and J shed 0 bases, with 17 bases lying between them. Looked up from germline, CDR1 is SGHDT and CDR2 is YYEEEE. The CDR3 sequence is 17 residues long. The CDR3 DNA reads as TGTGCCAGCAGCTTCCCCCGCAGTCAGGGAATGAACACTGAAGCTTTCTTT. The encoded protein is CASSFPRSQGMNTEAFF. The full variable domain, completed using reference TRBV5-6 and TRBJ1-1, is DAGVTQSPTHLIKTRGQQVTLRCSPKSGHDTVSWYQQALGQGPQFIFQYYEEEERQRGNFPDRFSGHQFPNYSSELNVNALLLGDSALYLCASSFPRSQGMNTEAFFGQGTRLTVV.

This rearrangement joins TRBV28 to TRBJ2-2, with TRBD2 as a possible D gene (6 bases). The germline V gene has CDR1 MDHEN and CDR2 SYDVKM. V lost 6 bases, J lost 5 bases, and 13 bases lay in between. The CDR3 has 14 residues. In DNA, the CDR3 is TGTGCCAGCAGCGCCGGGAGCCCGACCGGGGAGCTGTTTTTT. It encodes CASSAGSPTGELFF.